This is a list of T cell receptor beta chains from one sample in a study of T cell changes during pregnancy in multiple sclerosis. This table comes from immunoSEQ multiplex PCR, and its TCRdb copy is limited to in-frame clones, with some not included. The sample consists of tens of thousands of clones, roughly 92% of them appearing once. The sample consisted of peripheral blood, taken in the third trimester of pregnancy. The receptors here all came from a female donor in good health, enrolled as a control in a pregnancy study. CDR3s include the opening cysteine and the closing phenylalanine or tryptophan. The D gene is left open where the match is weak. Expanded clones are given a class, and other clones once, few, many or no size at all.

clone_size j_call v_call d_call cdr3_nt cdr3_aa
. TRBJ2-1 TRBV7-8 TRBD1 TGTGCCAGCAGCCTTCGGGACAGCTCCTACAATGAGCAGTTCTTC CASSLRDSSYNEQFF
. TRBJ1-3 TRBV4-1 . TGCGCCAGCAGCCAAACAAGCTCTGGAAACACCATATATTTT CASSQTSSGNTIYF
. TRBJ1-6 TRBV4-1 . TGCGCCAGCAGCCAAGATCGAGGGCACGGGGATTTACCCCTCCACTTT CASSQDRGHGDLPLHF
. TRBJ2-2 TRBV10-3 TRBD2 TGTGCCATCATGGCCCTAGCGGGGGGGAAGGCCGGGGAGCTGTTTTTT CAIMALAGGKAGELFF
. TRBJ2-5 TRBV27 TRBD2 TGTGCCAGCAGTCTAGCGGGGGGGCCATTGGAGACCCAGTACTTC CASSLAGGPLETQYF
few TRBJ1-1 TRBV6-1 . TGTGCCAGCAGGGCCTCAGGGACTGAAGCTTTCTTT CASRASGTEAFF
once TRBJ2-1 TRBV20-1 . TGCAGTGCTAGCGGGAACAATGAGCAGTTCTTC CSASGNNEQFF
few TRBJ2-2 TRBV27 TRBD1 TGTGCCAGCAGTTTATCCTGGACAGGGAACACCGGGGAGCTGTTTTTT CASSLSWTGNTGELFF
once TRBJ1-2 TRBV10-3 TRBD1 TGTGCCATCAGTGATCTCGACAGGGTGAGAGGCTACACCTTC CAISDLDRVRGYTF
. TRBJ1-5 TRBV7-9 . TGTGCCAGCAGCTTAGCCAGGGAACAGCCCCAGCATTTT CASSLAREQPQHF
. TRBJ2-7 TRBV5-6 . TGTGCCAGCAGCTTAAGAGGGAGCGAGCAGTACTTC CASSLRGSEQYF
. TRBJ2-1 TRBV30 . TGTGCCTGGAGTGGATTCGACGGGGTTCGAGGCAATGAGCAGTTCTTC CAWSGFDGVRGNEQFF
. TRBJ1-2 TRBV19 . TGTGCCAGTAGTGGAGGGCTTCGAGGCTACACCTTC CASSGGLRGYTF
. TRBJ1-2 TRBV5-6 TRBD1 TGTGCCAGCAGCTTGAACAGGGGTTGGAGTGGCTACACCTTC CASSLNRGWSGYTF
. TRBJ2-3 TRBV19 . TGTGCCAGTAGAACCTCCGACGGGGGAAACACAGATACGCAGTATTTT CASRTSDGGNTDTQYF
once TRBJ1-2 TRBV28 . TGTGCCAGCAGTCCCCGGACAGTTGGCTACACCTTC CASSPRTVGYTF
. TRBJ1-1 TRBV5-4 TRBD1 TGTGCCAGCAGCCACAGGGACAGGGGAAGCCCTGAAGCTTTCTTT CASSHRDRGSPEAFF
. TRBJ2-7 TRBV9 . TGTGCCAGCAGCGTAGCTAACGAGCAGTACTTC CASSVANEQYF
. TRBJ2-2 TRBV27 . TGTGCCAGCAGGAGACAGACCGTGGGTACCGGGGAGCTGTTTTTT CASRRQTVGTGELFF
. TRBJ1-2 TRBV6-5 TRBD1 TGTGCCAGCAGTTACGGCAGGGGGCAGGGCTACACCTTC CASSYGRGQGYTF
. TRBJ2-7 TRBV4-1 TRBD2 TGCGCCAGCAGCCAAAGCGCGGCGGGGGGCCCCCGCGAGCAGTACTTC CASSQSAAGGPREQYF
. TRBJ2-5 TRBV7-9 TRBD2 TGTGCCAGCAGCTTAAGCGGGAGTCGATGGGAGACCCAGTACTTC CASSLSGSRWETQYF
. TRBJ2-5 TRBV9 . TGTGCCAGCAGCGTTGGGACCCAGGGGGAGACCCAGTACTTC CASSVGTQGETQYF
. TRBJ2-7 TRBV7-2 TRBD1 TGTGCCAGCAGCTTAGAGGGGACAGGGACCTACGAGCAGTACTTC CASSLEGTGTYEQYF
once TRBJ2-7 TRBV4-1 . TGCGCCAGCAGCCAATTCCCGGCAGGGCCCAGCTCCTACGAGCAGTACTTC CASSQFPAGPSSYEQYF
. TRBJ1-1 TRBV7-8 . TGTGCCAGCATCCTGGGGGGGTCTGAAGCTTTCTTT CASILGGSEAFF
. TRBJ2-1 TRBV9 TRBD2 TGTGCCAGCAGCGTAATTAGCGGGAGTAATGAGCAGTTCTTC CASSVISGSNEQFF
. TRBJ1-1 TRBV11-3 TRBD1 TGTGCCAGCAGCTTAGGACAGGGAGAAGCTTTCTTT CASSLGQGEAFF
. TRBJ1-1 TRBV2 . TGTGCCAGCAGTGTGCAGGGCATGAACACTGAAGCTTTCTTT CASSVQGMNTEAFF
. TRBJ2-5 TRBV29-1 TRBD1 TGCAGCGTTGATCCGGGACAGCCTATGGAGACCCAGTACTTC CSVDPGQPMETQYF
. TRBJ1-5 TRBV28 . TGTGCCAGCAGTACCCTCGCCAGGGCTGGTTGGAATCAGCCCCAGCATTTT CASSTLARAGWNQPQHF
. TRBJ1-1 TRBV5-1 TRBD1 TGCGCCAGCAGCCCGGACAGGGTGAACACTGAAGCTTTCTTT CASSPDRVNTEAFF